One T cell receptor beta chain is described in this entry. Source study methods: Cell counts per sample came from amplifying reference gene primers. The table came from immunoSEQ multiplex PCR; TCRdb's copy has only in-frame clones and leaves some out. That table gives V, J and clone size, and the DNA gave D and trimming. The sample yields about 96,000 clones, roughly 90% seen once. This entry comes from a study of blood T cell repertoires in COVID-19. Study as a whole: Acute and convalescent COVID-19 specimens originated in the United States, Italy and Spain. T cells, B-cell-depleted T cells, or PBMCs supplied cDNA or gDNA.

Seattle researchers signed up patients amid active infection and tracked them longitudinally. The CDR3 runs to 13 residues. Per the germline V gene, CDR1 is SGHTA and CDR2 is FQGNSA. V gave up 5 bases and J gave up 0 bases, with 7 bases separating them. This clonotype originated in a human donor with COVID-19, enrolled during active disease. The donor label of this sample is uncertain. The sequencing input was peripheral blood. The J gene is TRBJ1-1, the V gene TRBV7-2; D unresolved. CDR3 loop: CASSLYMNTEAFF. CDR3 DNA sequence: TGTGCCAGCAGCCTGTACATGAACACTGAAGCTTTCTTT. The whole variable domain, filled in from reference TRBV7-2 and TRBJ1-1, reads GAGVSQSPSNKVTEKGKDVELRCDPISGHTALYWYRQSLGQGLEFLIYFQGNSAPDKSGLPSDRFSAERTGGSVSTLTIQRTQQEDSAVYLCASSLYMNTEAFFGQGTRLTVV.